This entry is about one T cell receptor beta chain. Its specificity is unknown. This sample stems from a study of cytomegalovirus exposure and HLA in healthy donors. The CDR3 consists of 16 residues. The V and J ends lost 5 bases and 1 base, in that order; junction bases with no gene match: 8. Germline V gene data show CDR1 as LNHDA and CDR2 as SQIVND (reference sequence). PCR amplification relied on 60 Vbeta primers (plus 13 Jbeta primers). Sequencing used immunoSEQ multiplex PCR; TCRdb keeps in-frame clones, though not all of them. There are roughly 150,000 clones in the sample; approximately 81% occur only once, and over 2.5% lies in the top ten. Notes on the study in general: V segments that were indistinguishable, TRBV6-2 and TRBV6-3 among them, were omitted from analysis. Later analysis found that TCR beta chains associated with HLA were more clonally expanded than other, equally common chains.

The source is a man aged 30-40 years in good health and CMV-seropositive. The sequencing sample was made of PBMCs. The chain joins TRBV19 to TRBJ1-2; 9 nucleotides line up with TRBD1. The CDR3 protein is CASSLRDRAFNYGYTF. DNA for the CDR3: TGTGCCAGTAGTCTCCGGGACAGGGCCTTTAACTATGGCTACACCTTC.